The 16 T cell receptor beta chains listed next were all sequenced from one sample in a study of T cell repertoires in cytomegalovirus infection (dated by TCRdb to about 2019). TCRdb names Illumina HiSeq 1500 as the instrument used. TCRdb trimmed public reads at Q25 via fastp, called clones via MiXCR and kept in-frame beta chains. Rows are combined by CDR3 protein, so each entry shows the most common genes and DNA. Counted in this sample were roughly 720,000 distinct CDR3 sequences; 35% of them appeared once. The ten most abundant clones make up about 2.8% of the sample. The sample taken for sequencing was PBMCs. The receptors were sampled from a human donor in good health (CMV status not recorded). Some clones in this sample may be carry-over from other donors' samples.

This rearrangement joins TRBV6-1 to TRBJ2-6; tentative D call: TRBD1 (5 bases). Germline V gives CDR1 MNHNS, CDR2 SASEGT. Deletions cut 7 bases from V and 2 bases from J, with 18 bases between. CDR3 length: 17 amino acids. The CDR3 region has the DNA TGTGCCAGCACCAGGGCAGAAATTATGCCTGGGGCCAACGTCCTGACTTTC. Its translation is CASTRAEIMPGANVLTF.

This clonotype was detected many times. Here the CDR3 reads CASSLAGVPTQETQYF. CDR3 nucleotide sequence: TGTGCCAGCAGCTTAGCTGGGGTGCCCACCCAAGAGACCCAGTACTTC. The chain couples TRBV7-6 to TRBJ2-5; no reliable D call. The V end lost 0 bases, the J end lost 1 base, and 12 bases lay between the germline ends. Germline values: CDR1 SGHVS, CDR2 FNYEAQ. This CDR3 is built from 16 residues.

This clonotype was counted many times. V is TRBV28 and J is TRBJ2-2, with unresolved D. Germline CDR1 is MDHEN and CDR2 is SYDVKM. The CDR3 length is 13 residues. The germline V and J ends were trimmed by 6 bases and 4 bases, with 9 bases remaining between them. The CDR3 region is CASRTSVTGELFF. As DNA, the CDR3 is TGTGCCAGCAGAACGAGTGTCACCGGGGAGCTGTTTTTT.

This chain uses TRBV10-3 with TRBJ1-1; the D is unclear. Germline V gene lookup returns CDR1 ENHRY and CDR2 SYGVKD. The CDR3 sequence is 13 residues long. The germline V and J ends were trimmed by 4 bases and 4 bases, with 10 bases remaining between them. Written as DNA, the CDR3 is TGTGCCATCAGTGGGCTCGGTATCACTGAAGCTTTCTTT. Its translation: CAISGLGITEAFF.

The table lists this clonotype with a few counts. J is TRBJ1-1 and V is TRBV6-2 or TRBV6-3, with 7 bases lining up with TRBD1. The germline gives CDR1 MNHEY, CDR2 SVGEGT. The V segment lost 10 bases and the J segment 4 bases; nucleotides outside the gene matches: 12. The CDR3 is 14 amino acids. The CDR3 region has the DNA TGTGCCACCGAACAGTACAGGGGTGGCACTGAAGCTTTCTTT. Translating gives CATEQYRGGTEAFF.

The sample holds a few counts of this clonotype. The rearrangement joins TRBV7-2 to TRBJ2-3; D gene unclear. This CDR3 has 15 amino acids. Trimming removed 6 bases from V and 2 bases from J, with 15 bases in between. The germline V gene encodes CDR1 SGHTA and CDR2 FQGNSA. The CDR3 nucleotides read TGTGCCAGCAGACCAGGCGCCTTTTACACAGATACGCAGTATTTT. This encodes CASRPGAFYTDTQYF.

The chain uses TRBV28 and TRBJ1-5; 8 nucleotides match TRBD1. The germline gives CDR1 MDHEN, CDR2 SYDVKM. The V and J ends lost 2 bases and 7 bases, in that order; junction bases with no gene match: 10. This CDR3 contains 16 residues. This CDR3 is CASSLRRDRSWQPQHF. The CDR3, as DNA: TGTGCCAGCAGTTTACGCCGGGACAGGAGTTGGCAGCCCCAGCATTTT.

This clonotype has just a few counts. CDR3 nucleotides: TGTGCCAGCAGTGCGAGCCCGAACACTGAAGCTTTCTTT. This encodes CASSASPNTEAFF. The chain uses TRBV6-4 and TRBJ1-1, with D unclear. This CDR3 is 13 amino acids long. CDR1 is MRHNA, CDR2 SNTAGT, per germline. V was shortened by 4 bases and J by 1 base, with 7 bases between the two germline ends.

This clonotype turned up a few times. This sequence joins TRBV12-3 or TRBV12-4 and TRBJ2-7, with 8 bases fitting TRBD1. The CDR3 is 17 amino acids. V lost 2 bases to trimming and J lost 1 base; unmatched junction nucleotides: 10. The CDR3 bases are TGTGCCAGCAGTTTATATCCCGGACAGGGTAGATCCTACGAGCAGTACTTC. This sequence encodes CASSLYPGQGRSYEQYF.

Ten or more counts support this clonotype. The genes are TRBV19 and TRBJ2-1; TRBD2 agrees at 9 bases. CDR3 length: 17 amino acids. Losses at the gene ends were 0 bases for V and 3 bases for J; bases not matched to a gene: 6. Germline assignment: CDR1 LNHDA and CDR2 SQIVND (reference sequence). The CDR3: CASSIDRGLAFYNEQFF. CDR3 nucleotides: TGTGCCAGTAGTATAGATCGAGGACTAGCGTTCTACAATGAGCAGTTCTTC.

This clonotype was counted at least ten times. The rearrangement uses TRBV6-1 and TRBJ1-2; D perhaps matches TRBD1 (5 bases). CDR1 MNHNS and CDR2 SASEGT come from the germline V gene. V lost 1 base, J lost 4 bases, and 13 bases lay in between. The CDR3 spans 15 residues. As DNA, the CDR3 is TGTGCCAGCAGTGAAGAATTGACGGGACTCTATGGCTACACCTTC. Translating gives CASSEELTGLYGYTF.

This clonotype was recorded a few times. The gene calls are TRBV19 and TRBJ2-4, with 10 bases that match TRBD2. Trimming took 3 bases from V and 8 from J; bases not matched to a gene: 1. Germline V CDR1 and CDR2: LNHDA, SQIVND (reference sequence). CDR3 length equals 13 residues. The CDR3 bases are TGTGCCAGTAGTATCCTAGCGGGAGACATTCAGTACTTC. This encodes CASSILAGDIQYF.

The chain couples TRBV20-1 to TRBJ2-2; perhaps TRBD1 as D (6 bases). The CDR3 contains 17 residues. Between the trimmed V and J ends, which lost 0 bases and 6 bases, there was a span of 20 bases. The germline gives CDR1 DFQATT, CDR2 SNEGSKA (reference sequence). The CDR3 DNA reads TGCAGTGCTAGAGATCGAGAGGACAGATGGATATCCGGGGAGCTGTTTTTT. Protein: CSARDREDRWISGELFF.

The genes are TRBV6-1 and TRBJ1-1, with 7 positions matching TRBD1. The germline gives CDR1 MNHNS, CDR2 SASEGT. The CDR3 sequence is 15 residues long. The V gene end was trimmed by 6 bases and the J gene end by 0 bases; junction bases not matched to a gene: 7. The CDR3 loop reads CASREGQSMNTEAFF. The DNA of the CDR3 is TGTGCCAGCAGGGAGGGACAGAGCATGAACACTGAAGCTTTCTTT.

This chain joins TRBV6-2 or TRBV6-3 and TRBJ1-5; TRBD1 matches 9 bases. Germline V gives CDR1 MNHEY, CDR2 SVGEGT. V dropped 2 bases and J dropped 1; count of bases not matched to a gene: 9. The CDR3 is 18 residues long. The chain's CDR3 is CASSYPITGGMSNQPQHF. The CDR3 nucleotides read TGTGCCAGCAGTTACCCGATCACAGGGGGCATGAGCAATCAGCCCCAGCATTTT.

This clonotype occurred a few times. The rearrangement links TRBV4-1 to TRBJ1-2; D not resolved. The CDR3 totals 12 residues. Trimming shortened V by 2 bases and J by 3 bases, and 4 bases separated the two germline ends. Germline V lookup: CDR1 MGHRA, CDR2 YSYEKL. For the CDR3, the DNA is TGCGCCAGCAGCCAACCGGACTATGGCTACACCTTC. Translation: CASSQPDYGYTF.